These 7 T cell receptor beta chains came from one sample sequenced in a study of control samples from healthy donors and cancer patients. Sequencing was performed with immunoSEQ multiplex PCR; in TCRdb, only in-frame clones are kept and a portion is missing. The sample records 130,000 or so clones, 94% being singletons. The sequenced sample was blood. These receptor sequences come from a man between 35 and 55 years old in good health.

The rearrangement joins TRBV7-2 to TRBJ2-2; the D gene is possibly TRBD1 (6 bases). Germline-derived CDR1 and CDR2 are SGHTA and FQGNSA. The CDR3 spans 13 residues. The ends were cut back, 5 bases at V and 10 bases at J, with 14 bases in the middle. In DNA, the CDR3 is TGTGCCAGCAGCGCCTACAGGGTTGAGGAGCTGTTTTTT. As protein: CASSAYRVEELFF.

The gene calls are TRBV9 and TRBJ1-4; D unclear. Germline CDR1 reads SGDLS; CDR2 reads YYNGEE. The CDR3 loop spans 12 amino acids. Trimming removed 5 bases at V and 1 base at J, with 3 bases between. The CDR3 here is CASSLTNEKLFF. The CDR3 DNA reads TGTGCCAGCAGTCTAACTAATGAAAAACTGTTTTTT.

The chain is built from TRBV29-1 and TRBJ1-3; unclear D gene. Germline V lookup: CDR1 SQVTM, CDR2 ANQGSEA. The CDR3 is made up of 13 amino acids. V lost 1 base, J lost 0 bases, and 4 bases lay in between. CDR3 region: CSVEVGSGNTIYF. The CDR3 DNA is TGCAGCGTTGAAGTGGGCTCTGGAAACACCATATATTTT.

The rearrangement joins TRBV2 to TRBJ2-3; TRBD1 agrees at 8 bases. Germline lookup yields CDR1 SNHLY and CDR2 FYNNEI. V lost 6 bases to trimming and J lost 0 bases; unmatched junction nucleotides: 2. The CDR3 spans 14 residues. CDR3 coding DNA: TGTGCCAGCAGCGGACAGGGAAGCACAGATACGCAGTATTTT. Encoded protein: CASSGQGSTDTQYF.

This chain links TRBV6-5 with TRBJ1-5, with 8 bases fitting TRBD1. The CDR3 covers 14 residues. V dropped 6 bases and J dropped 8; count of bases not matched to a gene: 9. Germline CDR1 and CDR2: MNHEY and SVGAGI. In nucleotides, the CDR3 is TGTGCCAGCAGCTTCACAGGGGGAGGAAAGCCCCAGCATTTT. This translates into CASSFTGGGKPQHF.

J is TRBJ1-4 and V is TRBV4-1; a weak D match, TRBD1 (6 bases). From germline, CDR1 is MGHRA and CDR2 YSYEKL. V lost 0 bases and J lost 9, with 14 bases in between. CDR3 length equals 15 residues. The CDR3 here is CASSQDGRGLQKLFF. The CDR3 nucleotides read TGCGCCAGCAGCCAAGATGGGAGGGGGTTGCAAAAACTGTTTTTT.

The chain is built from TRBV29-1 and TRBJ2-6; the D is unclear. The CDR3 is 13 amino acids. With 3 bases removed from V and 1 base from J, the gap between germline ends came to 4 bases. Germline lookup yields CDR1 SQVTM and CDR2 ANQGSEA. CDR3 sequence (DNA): TGCAGCGTTGATGAGTCTGGGGCCAACGTCCTGACTTTC. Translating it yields CSVDESGANVLTF.